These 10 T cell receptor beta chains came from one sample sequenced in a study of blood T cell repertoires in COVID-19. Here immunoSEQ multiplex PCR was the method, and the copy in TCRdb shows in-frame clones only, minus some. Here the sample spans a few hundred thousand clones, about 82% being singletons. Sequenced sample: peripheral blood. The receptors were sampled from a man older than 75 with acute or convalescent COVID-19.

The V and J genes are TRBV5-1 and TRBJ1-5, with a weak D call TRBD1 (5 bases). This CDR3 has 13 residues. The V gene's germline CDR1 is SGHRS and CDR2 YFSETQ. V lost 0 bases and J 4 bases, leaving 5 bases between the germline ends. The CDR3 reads CASSLGQNQPQHF. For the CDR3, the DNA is TGCGCCAGCAGCTTGGGACAGAATCAGCCCCAGCATTTT.

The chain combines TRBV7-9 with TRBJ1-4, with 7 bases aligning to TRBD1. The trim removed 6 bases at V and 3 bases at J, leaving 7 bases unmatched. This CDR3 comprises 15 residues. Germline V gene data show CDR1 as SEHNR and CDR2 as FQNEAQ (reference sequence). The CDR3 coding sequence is TGTGCCAGCAGTAGCACAGGGGATCCTAATGAAAAACTGTTTTTT. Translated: CASSSTGDPNEKLFF.

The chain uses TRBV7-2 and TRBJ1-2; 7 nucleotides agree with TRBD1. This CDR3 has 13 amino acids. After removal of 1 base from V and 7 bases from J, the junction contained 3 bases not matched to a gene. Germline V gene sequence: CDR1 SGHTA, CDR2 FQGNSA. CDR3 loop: CASSLGTGIGYTF. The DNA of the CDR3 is TGTGCCAGCAGCTTAGGGACAGGCATTGGCTACACCTTC.

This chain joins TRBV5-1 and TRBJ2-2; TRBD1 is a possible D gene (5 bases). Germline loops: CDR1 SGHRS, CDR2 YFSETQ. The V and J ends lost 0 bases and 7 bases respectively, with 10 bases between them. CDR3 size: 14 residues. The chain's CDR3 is CASSLGQGSGELFF. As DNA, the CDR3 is TGCGCCAGCAGCTTGGGCCAGGGCAGCGGGGAGCTGTTTTTT. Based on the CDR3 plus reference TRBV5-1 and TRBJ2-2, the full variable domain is KAGVTQTPRYLIKTRGQQVTLSCSPISGHRSVSWYQQTPGQGLQFLFEYFSETQRNKGNFPGRFSGRQFSNSRSEMNVSTLELGDSALYLCASSLGQGSGELFFGEGSRLTVL.

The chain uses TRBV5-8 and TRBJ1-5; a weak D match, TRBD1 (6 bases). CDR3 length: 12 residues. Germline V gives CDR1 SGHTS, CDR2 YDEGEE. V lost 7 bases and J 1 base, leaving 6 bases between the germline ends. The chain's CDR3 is CASGQSNQPQHF. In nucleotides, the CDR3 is TGTGCCAGCGGACAGAGCAATCAGCCCCAGCATTTT.

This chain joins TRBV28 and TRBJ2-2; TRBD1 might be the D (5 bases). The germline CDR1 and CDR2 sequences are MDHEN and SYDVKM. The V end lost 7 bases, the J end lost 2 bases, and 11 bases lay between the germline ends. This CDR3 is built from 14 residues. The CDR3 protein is CASILTDNTGELFF. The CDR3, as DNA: TGTGCCAGCATTTTGACAGACAACACCGGGGAGCTGTTTTTT.

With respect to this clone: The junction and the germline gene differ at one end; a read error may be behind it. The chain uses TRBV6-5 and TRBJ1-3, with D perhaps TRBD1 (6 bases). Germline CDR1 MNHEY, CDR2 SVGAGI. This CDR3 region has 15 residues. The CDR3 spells CASSDSQGLRNTIYF. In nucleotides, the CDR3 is TGTGCCAGCAGTGACTCACAGGGCTTAAGAAACACCATATATTTT.

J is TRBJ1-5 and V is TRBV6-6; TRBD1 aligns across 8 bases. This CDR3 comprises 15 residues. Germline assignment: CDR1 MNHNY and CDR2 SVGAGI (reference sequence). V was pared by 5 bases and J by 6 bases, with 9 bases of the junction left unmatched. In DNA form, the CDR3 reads TGTGCCAGCAGTGGAGGACAGGGCACGGGTCAGCCCCAGCATTTT. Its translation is CASSGGQGTGQPQHF.

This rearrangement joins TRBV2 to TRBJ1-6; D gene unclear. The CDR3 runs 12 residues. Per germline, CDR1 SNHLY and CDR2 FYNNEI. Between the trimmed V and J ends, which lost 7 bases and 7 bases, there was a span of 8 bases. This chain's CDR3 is CASNVQNSPLHF. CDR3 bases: TGTGCCAGCAATGTTCAGAATTCACCCCTCCACTTT.

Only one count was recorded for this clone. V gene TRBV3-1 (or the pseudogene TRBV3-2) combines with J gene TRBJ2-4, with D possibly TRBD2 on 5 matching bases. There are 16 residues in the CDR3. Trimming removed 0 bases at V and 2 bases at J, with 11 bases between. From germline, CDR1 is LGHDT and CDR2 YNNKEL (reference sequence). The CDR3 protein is CASSQEDTSPKNIQYF. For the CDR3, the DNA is TGTGCCAGCAGCCAAGAGGATACTAGTCCCAAAAACATTCAGTACTTC.